One and the same sample provided the 5 T cell receptor beta chains below, sequenced in a study of cytomegalovirus exposure and HLA in healthy donors. The primer mix had 60 Vbeta and 13 Jbeta primers. Generated by immunoSEQ multiplex PCR, the TCRdb table keeps only in-frame clones and is missing some. The sample has about 110,000 clones, 70% to 85% seen once. The sequenced material came from PBMCs. These receptors were taken from a young man in good health and CMV-seropositive.

Worth noting for this clone: The junction does not match germline at one end; this may be a read error. This sequence joins TRBV7-9 and TRBJ1-2; a possible D gene is TRBD1 (5 bases). Germline V gene sequence: CDR1 SEHNR, CDR2 FQNEAQ (reference sequence). This CDR3 has 12 amino acids. The CDR3 nucleotides read TGTTCCAGCAGCTCGCAGGGTTATGGCTACACCTTC. This translates into CSSSSQGYGYTF.

The chain recombines TRBV5-1 with TRBJ2-1; the match to TRBD1 covers 9 bases. This CDR3 has 15 residues. CDR1 and CDR2 (germline): SGHRS, YFSETQ. V was clipped by 4 bases and J by 4 bases; unmatched bases: 6. The chain's CDR3 is CASSKGQGYYNEQFF. The CDR3 nucleotides are TGCGCCAGCAGCAAGGGACAGGGTTATTACAATGAGCAGTTCTTC.

This chain connects TRBV5-5 to TRBJ2-2; D is possibly TRBD1 (5 bases). The CDR3 extends over 13 amino acids. Germline-derived CDR1 and CDR2 are SGHKS and YYEKEE (reference sequence). The V gene lost 4 bases and the J gene lost 5 bases, with 9 bases spanning the gap. CDR3 residues: CASSPTVTGELFF. The CDR3 region has the DNA TGTGCCAGCAGCCCGACAGTTACCGGGGAGCTGTTTTTT.

The chain carries TRBV15 and TRBJ2-7, with a tentative D call TRBD1 (6 bases). Trimming took off 3 bases at V and 2 bases at J, with 23 bases between the two ends. CDR1 and CDR2 from the germline V gene are LNHNV and YYDKDF (reference sequence). The CDR3 has 18 amino acids. The CDR3 DNA reads TGTGCCACCAGCAGTCCTATACGCCCCGGGACACGGCCCTACGAGCAGTACTTC. It specifies CATSSPIRPGTRPYEQYF.

This chain links TRBV4-2 with TRBJ1-1; TRBD1 matches 8 bases. Germline V CDR1 and CDR2: LGHNA, YNFKEQ. V dropped 2 bases and J dropped 4; count of bases not matched to a gene: 6. This CDR3 contains 15 residues. The DNA for the CDR3 is TGTGCCAGCAGCCAAAACAGGGGGTCGAGCACTGAAGCTTTCTTT. Translation gives CASSQNRGSSTEAFF.